This T cell receptor beta chain came from a study of shared clonotypes between healthy human individuals. Study at large: Samples came from a couple of female and a few male donors aged 18 to 49. Each donor had three CD4 naive, three CD4 memory, two CD8 naive and one CD8 memory plate.

A CD45RA+ naive subset and a CD45RA-negative memory subset were split from CD4+ cells. The V end lost 11 bases, the J end lost 7 bases, and 24 bases lay between the germline ends. CDR3 length equals 15 residues. The germline CDR1 and CDR2 sequences are MNHEY and SMNVEV (reference sequence). Repertoires were generated with immunoSEQ multiplex PCR, while TCRdb's copy carries only in-frame clones and drops some. This repertoire shows about 2 million clones, 90% to 95% found once; its top ten account for 0.13%. Findings and caveats of the study: Incomplete sequencing of sorted subsets was indicated by rarefaction despite large depth.

To note about this clone: Its antigen is not known.

The source is a man between 18 and 29 years old in good health. Sample: naive CD4+ T cells sorted from blood. Stated subset: CD45RA+ positively selected. The chain carries TRBV27 and TRBJ1-5, with D hard to call. The CDR3 protein is CASGGIPGLRQPQHF. The CDR3 nucleotides are TGTGCCTCCGGAGGGATTCCGGGCCTCAGGCAGCCCCAGCATTTT.